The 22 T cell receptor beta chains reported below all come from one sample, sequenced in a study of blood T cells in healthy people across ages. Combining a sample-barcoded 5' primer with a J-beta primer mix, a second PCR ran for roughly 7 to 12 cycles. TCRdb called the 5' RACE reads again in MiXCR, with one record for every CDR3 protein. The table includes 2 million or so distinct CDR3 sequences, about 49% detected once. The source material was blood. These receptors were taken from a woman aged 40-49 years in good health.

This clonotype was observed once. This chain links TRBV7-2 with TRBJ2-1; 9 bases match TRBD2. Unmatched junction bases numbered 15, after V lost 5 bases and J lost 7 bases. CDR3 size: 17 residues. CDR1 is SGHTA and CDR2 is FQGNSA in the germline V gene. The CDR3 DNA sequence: TGTGCCAGCAGCCCCTCCCATGCTAGCGGGGTAAAAAATGAGCAGTTCTTC. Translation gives CASSPSHASGVKNEQFF.

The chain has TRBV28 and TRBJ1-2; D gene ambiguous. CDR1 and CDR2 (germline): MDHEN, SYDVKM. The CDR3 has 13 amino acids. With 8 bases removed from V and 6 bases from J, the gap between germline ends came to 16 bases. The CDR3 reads CASQSRRANGYTF. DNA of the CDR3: TGTGCCAGCCAATCACGGCGGGCAAATGGCTACACCTTC.

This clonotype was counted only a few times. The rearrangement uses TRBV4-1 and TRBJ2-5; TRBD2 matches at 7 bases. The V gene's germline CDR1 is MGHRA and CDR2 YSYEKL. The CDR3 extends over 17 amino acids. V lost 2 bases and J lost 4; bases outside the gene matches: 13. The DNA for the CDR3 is TGCGCCAGCAGCCAAAATCGGGGGGACCCTTCCCGAGAGACCCAGTACTTC. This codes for CASSQNRGDPSRETQYF.

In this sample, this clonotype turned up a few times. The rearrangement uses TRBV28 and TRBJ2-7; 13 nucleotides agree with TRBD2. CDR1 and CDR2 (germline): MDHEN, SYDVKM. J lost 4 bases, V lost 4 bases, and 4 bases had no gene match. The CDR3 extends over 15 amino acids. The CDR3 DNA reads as TGTGCCAGCAGTTCCTTACTAGCGGGGGGGTACGAGCAGTACTTC. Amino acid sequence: CASSSLLAGGYEQYF.

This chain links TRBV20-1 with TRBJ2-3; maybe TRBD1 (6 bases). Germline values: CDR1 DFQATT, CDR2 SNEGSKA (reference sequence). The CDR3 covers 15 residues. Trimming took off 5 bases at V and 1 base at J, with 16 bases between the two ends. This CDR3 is CSADTRGRGTDTQYF. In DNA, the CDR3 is TGCAGTGCTGACACCAGGGGTAGGGGCACAGATACGCAGTATTTT.

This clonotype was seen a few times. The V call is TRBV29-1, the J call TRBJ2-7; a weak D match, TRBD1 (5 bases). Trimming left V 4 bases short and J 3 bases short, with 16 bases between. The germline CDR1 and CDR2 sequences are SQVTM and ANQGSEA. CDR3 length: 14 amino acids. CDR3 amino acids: CSVVPGQGYYEQYF. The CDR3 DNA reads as TGCAGCGTTGTCCCGGGTCAGGGATACTACGAGCAGTACTTC.

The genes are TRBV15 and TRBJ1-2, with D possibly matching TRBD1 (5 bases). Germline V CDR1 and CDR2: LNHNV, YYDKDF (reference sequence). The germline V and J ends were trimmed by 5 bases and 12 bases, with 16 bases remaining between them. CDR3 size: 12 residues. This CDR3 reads CATSGLGGTHTF. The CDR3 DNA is TGTGCCACCAGCGGACTGGGAGGGACTCACACCTTC.

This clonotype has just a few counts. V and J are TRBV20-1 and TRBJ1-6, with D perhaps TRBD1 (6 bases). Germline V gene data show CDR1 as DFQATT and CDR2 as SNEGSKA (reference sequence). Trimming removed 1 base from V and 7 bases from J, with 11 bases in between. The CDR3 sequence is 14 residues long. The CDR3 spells CSARGTVTNSPLHF. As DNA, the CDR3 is TGCAGTGCTAGAGGGACAGTTACCAATTCACCCCTCCACTTT.

The chain's CDR3 is CASSLALPGRGSYEQYF. The CDR3 DNA sequence: TGTGCCAGCAGCTTAGCCCTTCCGGGTAGGGGATCCTACGAGCAGTACTTC. This chain connects TRBV7-9 to TRBJ2-7, with D possibly matching TRBD1 (5 bases). Trimming pared 0 bases from V and 1 base from J, leaving 16 bases between. Germline lookup yields CDR1 SEHNR and CDR2 FQNEAQ (reference sequence). The CDR3 consists of 17 residues.

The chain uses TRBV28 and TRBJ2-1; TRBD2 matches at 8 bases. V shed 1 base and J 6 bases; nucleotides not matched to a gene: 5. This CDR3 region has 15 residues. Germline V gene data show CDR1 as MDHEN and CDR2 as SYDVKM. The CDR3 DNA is TGTGCCAGCAGTTTATATCAGGGACTAGGCAATGAGCAGTTCTTC. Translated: CASSLYQGLGNEQFF. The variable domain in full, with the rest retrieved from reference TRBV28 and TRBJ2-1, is DVKVTQSSRYLVKRTGEKVFLECVQDMDHENMFWYRQDPGLGLRLIYFSYDVKMKEKGDIPEGYSVSREKKERFSLILESASTNQTSMYLCASSLYQGLGNEQFFGPGTRLTVL.

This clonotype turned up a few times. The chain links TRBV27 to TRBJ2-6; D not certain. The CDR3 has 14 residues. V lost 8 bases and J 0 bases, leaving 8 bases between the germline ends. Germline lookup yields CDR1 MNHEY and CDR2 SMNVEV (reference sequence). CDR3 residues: CASGRFSGANVLTF. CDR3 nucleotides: TGTGCCAGCGGCAGGTTCTCTGGGGCCAACGTCCTGACTTTC.

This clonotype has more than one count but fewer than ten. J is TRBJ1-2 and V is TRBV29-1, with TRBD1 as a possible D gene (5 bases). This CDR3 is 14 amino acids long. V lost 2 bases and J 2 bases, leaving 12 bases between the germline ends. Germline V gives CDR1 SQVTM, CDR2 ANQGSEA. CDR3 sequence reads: CSVESEGRNYGYTF. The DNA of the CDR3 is TGCAGCGTTGAAAGTGAGGGACGGAACTATGGCTACACCTTC. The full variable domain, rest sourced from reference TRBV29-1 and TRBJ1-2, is SAVISQKPSRDICQRGTSLTIQCQVDSQVTMMFWYRQQPGQSLTLIATANQGSEATYESGFVIDKFPISRPNLTFSTLTVSNMSPEDSSIYLCSVESEGRNYGYTFGSGTRLTVV.

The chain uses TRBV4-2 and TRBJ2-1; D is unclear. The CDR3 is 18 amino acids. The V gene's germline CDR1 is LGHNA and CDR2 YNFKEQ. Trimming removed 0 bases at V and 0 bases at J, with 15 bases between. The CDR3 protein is CASSQENLRSGSYNEQFF. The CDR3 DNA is TGTGCCAGCAGCCAAGAGAACCTACGGTCAGGCTCCTACAATGAGCAGTTCTTC.

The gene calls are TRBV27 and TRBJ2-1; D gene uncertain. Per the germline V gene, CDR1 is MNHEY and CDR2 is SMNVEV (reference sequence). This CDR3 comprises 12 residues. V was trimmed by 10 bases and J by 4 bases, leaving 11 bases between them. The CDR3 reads CATRKEYNEQFF. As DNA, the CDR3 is TGTGCCACCCGAAAGGAGTACAATGAGCAGTTCTTC.

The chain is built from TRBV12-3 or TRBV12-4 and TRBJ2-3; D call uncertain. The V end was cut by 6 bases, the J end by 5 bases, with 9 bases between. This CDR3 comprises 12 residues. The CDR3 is CASRYTRDTQYF. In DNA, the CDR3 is TGTGCCAGCAGATACACCAGAGATACGCAGTATTTT.

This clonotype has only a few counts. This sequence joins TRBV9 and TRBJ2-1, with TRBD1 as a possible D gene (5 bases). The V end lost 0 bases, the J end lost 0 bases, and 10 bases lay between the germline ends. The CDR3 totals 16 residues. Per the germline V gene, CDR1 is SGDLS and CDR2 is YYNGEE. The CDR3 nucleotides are TGTGCCAGCAGCGTAGGGACACCCGCCTCCTACAATGAGCAGTTCTTC. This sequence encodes CASSVGTPASYNEQFF.

The CDR3 is CVTMSSGGQETQYF. DNA for the CDR3: TGTGTCACCATGTCTAGCGGGGGCCAAGAGACCCAGTACTTC. The chain recombines TRBV10-3 with TRBJ2-4; 10 nucleotides agree with TRBD2. The end of the DNA aligns better with TRBJ2-5, so the J call may be wrong. The V gene's germline CDR1 is ENHRY and CDR2 SYGVKD. The CDR3 has 14 amino acids.

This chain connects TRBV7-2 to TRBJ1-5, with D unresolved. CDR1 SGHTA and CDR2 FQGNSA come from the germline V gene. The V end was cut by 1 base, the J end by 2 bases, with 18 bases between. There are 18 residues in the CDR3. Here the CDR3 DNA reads TGTGCCAGCAGCTTAGGGTTAATTGGATCGGGAGGCAATCAGCCCCAGCATTTT. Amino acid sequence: CASSLGLIGSGGNQPQHF.

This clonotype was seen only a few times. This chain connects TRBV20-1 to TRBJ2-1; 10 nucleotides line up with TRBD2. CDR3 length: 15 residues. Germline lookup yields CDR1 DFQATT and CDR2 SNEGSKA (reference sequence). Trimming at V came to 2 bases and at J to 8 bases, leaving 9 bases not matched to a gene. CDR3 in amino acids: CSARSQRGGQYEQFF. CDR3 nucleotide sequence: TGCAGTGCTAGATCGCAGCGGGGGGGCCAGTATGAGCAGTTCTTC.

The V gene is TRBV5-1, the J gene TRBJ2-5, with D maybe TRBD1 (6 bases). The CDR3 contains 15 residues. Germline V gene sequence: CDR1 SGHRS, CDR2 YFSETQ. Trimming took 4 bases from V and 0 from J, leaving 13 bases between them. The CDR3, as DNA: TGCGCCAGCAGCCAAGGACAGCGGAACCAAGAGACCCAGTACTTC. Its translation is CASSQGQRNQETQYF.

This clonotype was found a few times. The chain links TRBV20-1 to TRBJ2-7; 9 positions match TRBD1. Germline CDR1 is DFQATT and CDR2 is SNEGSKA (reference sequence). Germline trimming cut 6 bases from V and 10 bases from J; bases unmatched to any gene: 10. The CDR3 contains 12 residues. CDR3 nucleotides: TGCAGTGCCGATGAACAGGGGGCGCGACAGTACTTC. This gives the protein CSADEQGARQYF.

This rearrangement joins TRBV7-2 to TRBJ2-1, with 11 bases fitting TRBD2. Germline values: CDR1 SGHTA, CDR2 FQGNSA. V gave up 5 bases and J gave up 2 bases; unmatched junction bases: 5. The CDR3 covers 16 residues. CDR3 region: CASSVVAGGPYNEQFF. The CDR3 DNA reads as TGTGCCAGCAGCGTAGTAGCGGGAGGGCCCTACAATGAGCAGTTCTTC. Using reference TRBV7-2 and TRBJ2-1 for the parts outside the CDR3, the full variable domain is GAGVSQSPSNKVTEKGKDVELRCDPISGHTALYWYRQSLGQGLEFLIYFQGNSAPDKSGLPSDRFSAERTGGSVSTLTIQRTQQEDSAVYLCASSVVAGGPYNEQFFGPGTRLTVL.